Each of the 28 T cell receptor beta chains below was sequenced from the same sample in a study of cytomegalovirus exposure and HLA in healthy donors. It was with 60 Vbeta and 13 Jbeta primers that the PCR ran. The data were produced by immunoSEQ multiplex PCR, yet TCRdb's version contains in-frame clones alone and is incomplete. The sample carries under 300,000 clones, around 90% recorded once. The sequencing sample was made of PBMCs. These receptors were obtained from a girl aged 2-15 years in good health and CMV-seronegative.

This chain links TRBV7-8 with TRBJ2-1; 8 nucleotides line up with TRBD1. This CDR3 region has 16 residues. The junction had 6 bases not matched to a gene; V was cut back by 1 base and J by 4 bases. Germline V gives CDR1 SGHVS, CDR2 FQNEAQ. CDR3 in amino acids: CASSLVGQGGYNEQFF. Here the CDR3 DNA reads TGTGCCAGCAGCTTAGTCGGACAGGGAGGTTACAATGAGCAGTTCTTC. Looking up the rest from reference TRBV7-8 and TRBJ2-1 gives the full variable domain: GAGVSQSPRYKVAKRGQDVALRCDPISGHVSLFWYQQALGQGPEFLTYFQNEAQLDKSGLPSDRFFAERPEGSVSTLKIQRTQQEDSAVYLCASSLVGQGGYNEQFFGPGTRLTVL.

The chain employs TRBV19 and TRBJ2-3; 8 bases agree with TRBD2. The V segment lost 5 bases and the J segment 2 bases; nucleotides outside the gene matches: 9. The CDR3 covers 16 residues. Germline-derived CDR1 and CDR2 are LNHDA and SQIVND (reference sequence). The CDR3 coding sequence is TGTGCCAGTAGTGGCCCTGGGCGGGGGGTCACAGATACGCAGTATTTT. Its protein is CASSGPGRGVTDTQYF. Combining the CDR3 with reference TRBV19 and TRBJ2-3 gives the whole variable domain DGGITQSPKYLFRKEGQNVTLSCEQNLNHDAMYWYRQDPGQGLRLIYYSQIVNDFQKGDIAEGYSVSREKKESFPLTVTSAQKNPTAFYLCASSGPGRGVTDTQYFGPGTRLTVL.

Note on this clone: Relative to the germline gene, one junction end is altered; a read error may explain this. The gene calls are TRBV6-1 and TRBJ1-5; D gene unclear. CDR3 length: 14 amino acids. CDR1 MNHNS and CDR2 SASEGT come from the germline V gene. The DNA for the CDR3 is TGTGCCAGCAGTGCGCATTATAGCAATCAGCCCCAGCACTTT. It is translated as CASSAHYSNQPQHF.

The V call is TRBV7-9, the J call TRBJ2-5; 9 bases are shared with TRBD1. Germline values: CDR1 SEHNR, CDR2 FQNEAQ (reference sequence). The CDR3 consists of 16 residues. Unmatched junction bases numbered 11, after V lost 4 bases and J lost 5 bases. This CDR3 reads CASSYASGTGRETQYF. The CDR3 nucleotides are TGTGCCAGCAGCTACGCCTCCGGGACAGGGAGGGAGACCCAGTACTTC.

The chain is built from TRBV5-4 and TRBJ2-7, with TRBD2 matching over 8 bases. Germline lookup yields CDR1 SGHNT and CDR2 YYREEE (reference sequence). V trimming: 5 bases; J trimming: 4 bases; junction bases outside the gene matches: 20. The CDR3 covers 18 residues. The CDR3 DNA follows: TGTGCCAGCAGTTTTGGACAGAAGATCGGCGGGGGGTTTTACGAGCAGTACTTC. Residues: CASSFGQKIGGGFYEQYF.

CDR3 loop: CASRETANYGYTF. The CDR3 DNA follows: TGTGCCAGCAGAGAGACAGCTAACTATGGCTACACCTTC. The gene calls are TRBV6-1 and TRBJ1-2, with a possible D match to TRBD1 (5 bases). Germline V gene sequence: CDR1 MNHNS, CDR2 SASEGT. This CDR3 has 13 amino acids. The V gene lost 6 bases and the J gene lost 0 bases, with 8 bases spanning the gap.

V and J are TRBV29-1 and TRBJ2-2, with 8 bases aligning to TRBD1. CDR1 is SQVTM, CDR2 ANQGSEA, per germline. J gave up 4 bases and V 6 bases, and 7 bases lay outside the gene matches. The length of the CDR3 is 14 residues. The CDR3 DNA reads TGCAGCGTCTACGACAGGGGACTCACCGGGGAGCTGTTTTTT. Its protein is CSVYDRGLTGELFF.

DNA for the CDR3: TGTGCCAGCCCCCCTGAGGAAAAACTGTTTTTT. Its protein is CASPPEEKLFF. V gene TRBV7-2 combines with J gene TRBJ1-4, with D unclear. This CDR3 has 11 residues. Germline values: CDR1 SGHTA, CDR2 FQGNSA. V dropped 8 bases and J dropped 8 bases, with 9 bases sitting between them. The whole variable domain, filled in from reference TRBV7-2 and TRBJ1-4, reads GAGVSQSPSNKVTEKGKDVELRCDPISGHTALYWYRQSLGQGLEFLIYFQGNSAPDKSGLPSDRFSAERTGGSVSTLTIQRTQQEDSAVYLCASPPEEKLFFGSGTQLSVL.

The J gene is TRBJ2-3, the V gene TRBV6-1, with TRBD1 as a possible D gene (6 bases). Per the germline V gene, CDR1 is MNHNS and CDR2 is SASEGT. This CDR3 has 15 residues. Deletions cut 1 base from V and 1 base from J, with 9 bases between. The CDR3 protein is CASSEVGTRTDTQYF. The CDR3 DNA is TGTGCCAGCAGTGAAGTGGGGACACGCACAGATACGCAGTATTTT.

This clone was seen once. The chain carries TRBV6-6 and TRBJ2-7; D may be TRBD1 (6 bases). Germline V gene lookup returns CDR1 MNHNY and CDR2 SVGAGI (reference sequence). The CDR3 loop spans 15 amino acids. Trimming cost V 8 bases and J 0 bases, with 17 bases left between them. The chain's CDR3 is CASAPGAGNSYEQYF. DNA for the CDR3: TGTGCCAGCGCCCCAGGGGCGGGCAACTCCTACGAGCAGTACTTC.

The chain links TRBV10-2 to TRBJ2-7; the match to TRBD1 covers 8 bases. Germline values: CDR1 WSHSY, CDR2 SAAADI. The CDR3 has 15 residues. The V segment lost 5 bases and the J segment 2 bases; nucleotides outside the gene matches: 8. CDR3 residues: CASSQTGTGPYEQYF. DNA of the CDR3: TGCGCCAGCAGTCAAACCGGGACAGGACCCTACGAGCAGTACTTC.

This chain uses TRBV2 with TRBJ2-5; no clear D. The ends were cut back, 2 bases at V and 0 bases at J, with 7 bases in the middle. Per the germline V gene, CDR1 is SNHLY and CDR2 is FYNNEI. The CDR3 runs to 14 residues. The chain's CDR3 is CASSERQYQETQYF. The CDR3 bases are TGTGCCAGCAGTGAACGTCAGTACCAAGAGACCCAGTACTTC.

This clone was seen only once. The chain carries TRBV9 and TRBJ2-7; 8 bases are shared with TRBD1. V gave up 3 bases and J gave up 1 base; unmatched junction bases: 6. The CDR3 extends over 15 amino acids. Germline V lookup: CDR1 SGDLS, CDR2 YYNGEE. The CDR3 region has the DNA TGTGCCAGCAGCGCTAGTCAGGGGGCTTCCTACGAGCAGTACTTC. This gives the protein CASSASQGASYEQYF.

Worth noting for this clone: Germline is not matched at one junction end, which may reflect a read error. The V gene is TRBV18, the J gene TRBJ2-3, with 10 bases matching TRBD2. CDR3 length equals 18 residues. Germline lookup yields CDR1 KGHSH and CDR2 LQKENI. The CDR3 here is CASSPLATSGATTDTQYF. The CDR3 DNA reads TGTGCCAGCTCGCCACTCGCTACTAGCGGGGCTACCACAGATACGCAGTATTTT.

The rearrangement joins TRBV5-6 to TRBJ1-1; the D gene is possibly TRBD1 (5 bases). This CDR3 spans 13 amino acids. V lost 0 bases and J lost 5, with 8 bases in between. CDR1 and CDR2 (germline): SGHDT, YYEEEE. Written as DNA, the CDR3 is TGTGCCAGCAGCTTGGGTCGGGGGACTGAAGCTTTCTTT. Its translation is CASSLGRGTEAFF.

V gene TRBV6-1 combines with J gene TRBJ2-3, with 10 bases lining up with TRBD1. This CDR3 comprises 17 residues. V shed 4 bases, J shed 0 bases, and the junction held 7 bases outside the gene matches. In germline, CDR1 is MNHNS, CDR2 SASEGT. This CDR3 reads CASSATTGGQSTDTQYF. The CDR3 region has the DNA TGTGCCAGCAGTGCGACGACAGGGGGCCAGAGCACAGATACGCAGTATTTT.

This chain connects TRBV7-3 to TRBJ1-4; D unresolved. The germline V gene encodes CDR1 SGHTA and CDR2 FQGTGA. The length of the CDR3 is 15 residues. The V end was cut by 1 base, the J end by 3 bases, with 9 bases between. The CDR3, as DNA: TGTGCCAGCAGCTTAAATGGCCGCCCTAATGAAAAACTGTTTTTT. Its translation: CASSLNGRPNEKLFF.

The chain is built from TRBV27 and TRBJ2-1; TRBD2 matches 8 bases. The J segment lost 0 bases and the V segment lost 5 bases, leaving 0 bases of the junction unmatched. Germline V lookup: CDR1 MNHEY, CDR2 SMNVEV (reference sequence). The CDR3 is 14 residues long. The CDR3 DNA reads TGTGCCAGCAGTAGCGGGAGCTCCTACAATGAGCAGTTCTTC. This translates into CASSSGSSYNEQFF.

V usage is TRBV7-8 and J usage is TRBJ2-5; 9 positions match TRBD2. The germline V gene encodes CDR1 SGHVS and CDR2 FQNEAQ. The CDR3 has 16 residues. After removal of 1 base from V and 0 bases from J, the junction contained 3 bases not matched to a gene. The CDR3 coding sequence is TGTGCCAGCAGCTTAGGGACTAGCGCATACCAAGAGACCCAGTACTTC. Translating gives CASSLGTSAYQETQYF.

A note on this clone: A junction end diverges from the germline sequence, so it may reflect a read error. The chain joins TRBV6-6 to TRBJ2-7, with D tentatively TRBD1 (6 bases). The CDR3 is made up of 13 amino acids. Germline CDR1 is MNHNY and CDR2 is SVGAGI (reference sequence). CDR3 sequence: CAARNREMDEQYF. CDR3 bases: TGCGCAGCTAGGAACAGGGAAATGGACGAGCAGTACTTC.

J is TRBJ2-1 and V is TRBV19, with D possibly TRBD1 on 5 matching bases. The CDR3 sequence is 12 residues long. The germline gives CDR1 LNHDA, CDR2 SQIVND (reference sequence). Deletions cut 2 bases from V and 8 bases from J, with 7 bases between. CDR3 sequence: CASSIRGDEQFF. The CDR3 bases are TGTGCCAGTAGTATAAGGGGCGATGAGCAGTTCTTC. Drawing the rest from reference TRBV19 and TRBJ2-1, the complete variable domain is DGGITQSPKYLFRKEGQNVTLSCEQNLNHDAMYWYRQDPGQGLRLIYYSQIVNDFQKGDIAEGYSVSREKKESFPLTVTSAQKNPTAFYLCASSIRGDEQFFGPGTRLTVL.

The CDR3 loop reads CASSLAEGDTQYF. Written as DNA, the CDR3 is TGTGCCAGCAGTTTGGCTGAGGGAGATACGCAGTATTTT. The J gene is TRBJ2-3, the V gene TRBV27; D perhaps matches TRBD2 (5 bases). V gave up 3 bases and J gave up 5 bases, with 9 bases separating them. CDR1 MNHEY and CDR2 SMNVEV come from the germline V gene (reference sequence). This CDR3 region has 13 residues.

The rearrangement uses TRBV5-4 and TRBJ2-5, with TRBD2 matching 8 bases. The junction had 5 bases not matched to a gene; V was cut back by 5 bases and J by 5 bases. The CDR3 totals 13 residues. CDR1 is SGHNT, CDR2 YYREEE, per germline (reference sequence). The CDR3 nucleotides read TGTGCCAGCAGTGCGGGACTAGAGGAGACCCAGTACTTC. As protein: CASSAGLEETQYF.

The chain joins TRBV27 to TRBJ2-7; perhaps TRBD2 as D (5 bases). Germline V lookup: CDR1 MNHEY, CDR2 SMNVEV (reference sequence). Trimming cost V 3 bases and J 5 bases, with 11 bases left between them. The CDR3 spans 13 residues. Written as DNA, the CDR3 is TGTGCCAGCAGTTTCGGCGGGCCCGACGAGCAGTACTTC. This gives the protein CASSFGGPDEQYF.

This chain uses TRBV30 with TRBJ1-1; D gene uncertain. The V end lost 2 bases, the J end lost 0 bases, and 7 bases lay between the germline ends. Germline V lookup: CDR1 GTSNPN, CDR2 SVGIG (reference sequence). CDR3 length: 13 residues. CDR3 in amino acids: CAWSPLLNTEAFF. The CDR3 DNA reads TGTGCCTGGAGTCCTCTCTTGAACACTGAAGCTTTCTTT.

CDR3 residues: CASSSGLAGDEQFF. The CDR3 region has the DNA TGTGCCAGCAGCTCGGGACTAGCGGGCGATGAGCAGTTCTTC. The V and J genes are TRBV11-3 and TRBJ2-1, with 12 bases identical to TRBD2. Trimming took 4 bases from V and 8 from J; bases not matched to a gene: 3. Germline lookup yields CDR1 SGHNT and CDR2 YENEEA. This CDR3 is 14 amino acids long.

The CDR3 spells CASSFSGGRDTQYF. CDR3 bases: TGTGCCAGCAGTTTTAGCGGGGGACGAGATACGCAGTATTTT. This chain connects TRBV6-6 to TRBJ2-3, with TRBD2 matching 9 bases. CDR1 and CDR2 (germline): MNHNY, SVGAGI (reference sequence). This CDR3 comprises 14 residues. Trimming removed 4 bases from V and 5 bases from J; junction bases left unmatched: 4.

The chain combines TRBV7-6 with TRBJ2-1; 7 bases line up with TRBD1. Germline V lookup: CDR1 SGHVS, CDR2 FNYEAQ. The CDR3 covers 14 residues. V dropped 3 bases and J dropped 5; count of bases not matched to a gene: 4. This CDR3 is CASSLRQGDNEQFF. CDR3 nucleotide sequence: TGTGCCAGCAGCTTGAGACAGGGAGACAATGAGCAGTTCTTC.